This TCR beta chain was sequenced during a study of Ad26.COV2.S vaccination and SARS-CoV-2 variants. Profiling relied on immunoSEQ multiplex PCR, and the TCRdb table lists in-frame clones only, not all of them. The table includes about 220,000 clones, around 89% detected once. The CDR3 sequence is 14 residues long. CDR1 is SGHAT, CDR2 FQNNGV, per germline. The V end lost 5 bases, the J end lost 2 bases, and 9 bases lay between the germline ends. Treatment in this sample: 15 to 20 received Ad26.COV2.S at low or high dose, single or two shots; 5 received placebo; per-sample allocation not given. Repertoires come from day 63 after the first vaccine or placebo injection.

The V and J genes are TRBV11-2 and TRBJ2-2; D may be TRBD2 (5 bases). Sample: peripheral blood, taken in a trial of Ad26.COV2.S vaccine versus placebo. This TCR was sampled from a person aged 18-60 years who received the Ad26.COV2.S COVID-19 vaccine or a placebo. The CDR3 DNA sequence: TGTGCCAGCAGCCGCGAGGGCAACACCGGGGAGCTGTTTTTT. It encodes CASSREGNTGELFF.